In this sample, the clone carrying this T cell receptor (beta chain) turned up once. Its specificity is unknown. Exclusion followed for patients with uncontrolled infection, other autoimmune disease, pregnancy or lactation. These data originate in a study of T cells in Graves' hyperthyroidism and ophthalmopathy. The study's findings and limits: Most thyroid clonotypes that were expanded above 0.001 also turned up in blood. Ophthalmopathy was model-predicted a median around seven months pre-onset.

Amplification targeted TCR beta CDR3 regions from RNA transcripts. An initial round of RT-PCR targeting the TCR CDR3 relied on the HTBI primer set. Via MiXCR, TCRdb re-called the multiplex PCR reads, giving one row per CDR3 protein. Seen here are some 460,000 distinct CDR3 sequences, 15% to 17% observed once, and the top ten hold approximately 14%. The CDR3 length is 15 residues. Between the trimmed V and J ends, which lost 4 bases and 5 bases, there was a span of 19 bases. CDR1 is SGDLS, CDR2 YYNGEE, per germline. The chain combines TRBV9 with TRBJ2-7; the D gene is possibly TRBD2 (7 bases). This clonotype was obtained from a woman aged 18-29 years with Graves' hyperthyroidism. Sequencing was carried out using blood. In nucleotides, the CDR3 is TGTGCCAGCAGCCCCGGACGGGGGGCAGGCAACGAGCAGTACTTC. Amino acids: CASSPGRGAGNEQYF.